A single sample is the source of the 21 T cell receptor beta chains below, sequenced in a study of cytomegalovirus exposure and HLA in healthy donors. 60 Vbeta and 13 Jbeta primers were used in PCR. The assay was immunoSEQ multiplex PCR, and TCRdb's table has in-frame clones only and misses some. The sample carries about 190,000 clones, roughly 80% recorded once. Sequencing input: PBMCs. These receptors came from a man aged 50-59 years in good health and CMV-seronegative.

This rearrangement joins TRBV6-1 to TRBJ1-6, with D possibly TRBD1 on 5 matching bases. In germline, CDR1 is MNHNS, CDR2 SASEGT. The V end lost 5 bases, the J end lost 8 bases, and 16 bases lay between the germline ends. There are 15 residues in the CDR3. CDR3 region: CASSPLVGGDSPLHF. CDR3 nucleotide sequence: TGTGCCAGCAGTCCCCTTGTCGGAGGGGATTCACCCCTCCACTTT.

This rearrangement joins TRBV27 to TRBJ1-2, with a possible D match to TRBD1 (5 bases). The germline CDR1 and CDR2 sequences are MNHEY and SMNVEV (reference sequence). The CDR3 has 15 amino acids. The V gene lost 1 base and the J gene lost 3 bases, with 12 bases spanning the gap. The CDR3 region has the DNA TGTGCCAGCAGTTTATTCCCTACGACAGACTATGGCTACACCTTC. Residues: CASSLFPTTDYGYTF.

The rearrangement joins TRBV6-5 to TRBJ2-5; D gene uncertain. CDR1 MNHEY and CDR2 SVGAGI come from the germline V gene. The CDR3 length is 11 residues. Deletions cut 5 bases from V and 2 bases from J, with 3 bases between. CDR3 nucleotides: TGTGCCAGCAGTCCACAAGAGACCCAGTACTTC. Translation: CASSPQETQYF.

The genes are TRBV27 and TRBJ2-5; no reliable D call. Trimming left V 3 bases short and J 3 bases short, with 20 bases between. Germline CDR1 is MNHEY and CDR2 is SMNVEV (reference sequence). The CDR3 runs 17 residues. The CDR3 DNA reads as TGTGCCAGCAGTTTTAGCCCCTTTTATGAGCTCAAAGAGACCCAGTACTTC. This codes for CASSFSPFYELKETQYF.

V usage is TRBV11-2 and J usage is TRBJ2-1; 7 nucleotides align to TRBD1. Trimming cost V 5 bases and J 7 bases; bases outside gene matches: 2. The CDR3 runs 12 residues. Germline CDR1 SGHAT, CDR2 FQNNGV. Here the CDR3 DNA reads TGTGCCAGCAGCCAGGGGGTGAATGAGCAGTTCTTC. Translating it yields CASSQGVNEQFF.

The rearrangement joins TRBV13 to TRBJ1-6; possible D gene TRBD1, 6 bases. The CDR3 contains 13 residues. Germline V gives CDR1 PRHDT, CDR2 FYEKMQ (reference sequence). Between the trimmed V and J ends, which lost 7 bases and 7 bases, there was a span of 11 bases. The CDR3: CASNSQGNSPLHF. The CDR3 DNA reads as TGTGCCAGCAACTCACAGGGAAATTCACCCCTCCACTTT.

The chain couples TRBV13 to TRBJ1-1, with D possibly matching TRBD1 (6 bases). In germline, CDR1 is PRHDT, CDR2 FYEKMQ (reference sequence). Trimming shortened V by 3 bases and J by 9 bases, and 14 bases separated the two germline ends. CDR3 length: 13 amino acids. CDR3 sequence reads: CASSFYREGKAFF. CDR3 DNA sequence: TGTGCCAGCAGCTTCTACAGGGAAGGTAAAGCTTTCTTT.

The V gene is TRBV6-5, the J gene TRBJ2-7; no reliable D call. The CDR3 spans 13 residues. Germline V gene sequence: CDR1 MNHEY, CDR2 SVGAGI. Deletions cut 0 bases from V and 4 bases from J, with 7 bases between. The CDR3 region has the DNA TGTGCCAGCAGTTACTCACGAGGATACGAGCAGTACTTC. Translating gives CASSYSRGYEQYF.

The chain carries TRBV5-1 and TRBJ2-7; D perhaps matches TRBD1 (5 bases). This CDR3 has 14 residues. In germline, CDR1 is SGHRS, CDR2 YFSETQ. The germline V and J ends were trimmed by 5 bases and 2 bases, with 14 bases remaining between them. The CDR3 DNA is TGCGCCAGCAGGCCTGCGACAGTTACCTACGAGCAGTACTTC. This codes for CASRPATVTYEQYF.

This clone showed up just a few times. The chain uses TRBV9 and TRBJ2-1; TRBD1 agrees at 8 bases. The V segment lost 3 bases and the J segment 9 bases; nucleotides outside the gene matches: 8. Germline loops: CDR1 SGDLS, CDR2 YYNGEE. The CDR3 sequence is 14 residues long. In DNA, the CDR3 is TGTGCCAGCAGCGGGACATTTACAGGGGGTGAGCAGTTCTTC. Translated, it gives CASSGTFTGGEQFF.

This clone has a handful of counts. The rearrangement uses TRBV6-6 and TRBJ2-3, with 11 positions matching TRBD2. Germline-derived CDR1 and CDR2 are MNHNY and SVGAGI (reference sequence). V trimming: 6 bases; J trimming: 4 bases; junction bases outside the gene matches: 9. CDR3 length: 16 residues. Here the CDR3 reads CASSPRVAGGPDTQYF. The CDR3 nucleotides are TGTGCCAGCAGCCCCAGGGTAGCGGGGGGGCCAGATACGCAGTATTTT.

CDR3 residues: CASSFRGGVNYGYTF. Written as DNA, the CDR3 is TGTGCCAGCAGCTTTCGAGGGGGGGTAAACTATGGCTACACCTTC. J is TRBJ1-2 and V is TRBV7-2; the D gene is possibly TRBD1 (6 bases). V was clipped by 3 bases and J by 2 bases, with 13 bases between them. CDR3 length equals 15 residues. CDR1 and CDR2 (germline): SGHTA, FQGNSA.

This chain uses TRBV14 with TRBJ2-7, with 11 bases matching TRBD2. The CDR3 covers 17 residues. V shed 0 bases and J 3 bases; nucleotides not matched to a gene: 7. CDR1 is SGHDN, CDR2 FVKESK, per germline. CDR3 residues: CASSQEATGTSGYEQYF. The DNA for the CDR3 is TGTGCCAGCAGCCAAGAGGCTACCGGGACTAGCGGCTACGAGCAGTACTTC.

The rearrangement uses TRBV5-8 and TRBJ2-1; 9 positions match TRBD1. CDR1 and CDR2 from the germline V gene are SGHTS and YDEGEE. This CDR3 spans 15 amino acids. The V gene end was trimmed by 2 bases and the J gene end by 7 bases; junction bases not matched to a gene: 7. CDR3 nucleotides: TGTGCCAGCAGCTTCAGGGACAGGGTGGGTAATGAGCAGTTCTTC. Protein product: CASSFRDRVGNEQFF. Full variable domain (outside the CDR3, taken from reference TRBV5-8 and TRBJ2-1): EAGVTQSPTHLIKTRGQQATLRCSPISGHTSVYWYQQALGLGLQFLLWYDEGEERNRGNFPPRFSGRQFPNYSSELNVNALELEDSALYLCASSFRDRVGNEQFFGPGTRLTVL.

The chain uses TRBV29-1 and TRBJ2-7, with 9 bases fitting TRBD1. The CDR3 is 12 residues long. Germline V gene sequence: CDR1 SQVTM, CDR2 ANQGSEA. V shed 6 bases and J 4 bases; nucleotides not matched to a gene: 4. CDR3 region: CSVTGTGYEQYF. CDR3 nucleotide sequence: TGCAGCGTGACCGGGACAGGGTACGAGCAGTACTTC.

The V call is TRBV7-2, the J call TRBJ1-2, with D hard to call. The germline gives CDR1 SGHTA, CDR2 FQGNSA. The CDR3 is 13 amino acids. V lost 2 bases, J lost 4 bases, and 8 bases lay in between. DNA of the CDR3: TGTGCCAGCAGCTTAATCGTCCCCTATGGCTACACCTTC. It translates to CASSLIVPYGYTF.

This clone was recorded once. The rearrangement uses TRBV6-5 and TRBJ2-7; 9 positions match TRBD1. Germline V gives CDR1 MNHEY, CDR2 SVGAGI. The CDR3 is made up of 15 amino acids. The trim removed 8 bases at V and 6 bases at J, leaving 14 bases unmatched. CDR3 sequence reads: CASGEAGTGKFEQYF. The CDR3 DNA sequence: TGTGCCAGCGGAGAGGCCGGGACAGGGAAGTTCGAGCAGTACTTC.

This sequence joins TRBV7-9 and TRBJ1-4, with 7 positions matching TRBD1. V shed 5 bases, J shed 8 bases, and the junction held 11 bases outside the gene matches. This CDR3 is built from 15 residues. Germline V CDR1 and CDR2: SEHNR, FQNEAQ (reference sequence). CDR3 DNA: TGTGCCAGCAGCGCCTGGACAGGTTTTAGGGAAAAACTGTTTTTT. It specifies CASSAWTGFREKLFF.

The V gene is TRBV6-5, the J gene TRBJ1-4; no definite D call. Germline CDR1 and CDR2: MNHEY and SVGAGI. The CDR3 spans 14 residues. Deletions cut 0 bases from V and 7 bases from J, with 9 bases between. CDR3 nucleotides: TGTGCCAGCAGTTACTCAGAGAATGGTGAAAAACTGTTTTTT. It is translated as CASSYSENGEKLFF.

The V call is TRBV6-1, the J call TRBJ2-7; 7 nucleotides agree with TRBD1. V lost 6 bases and J lost 4; bases outside the gene matches: 12. CDR1 and CDR2 (germline): MNHNS, SASEGT. This CDR3 region has 15 residues. The CDR3 spells CASSRDDRVSYEQYF. Here the CDR3 DNA reads TGTGCCAGCAGCCGGGACGACAGGGTATCTTACGAGCAGTACTTC.

The chain has TRBV10-3 and TRBJ2-3; TRBD1 might be the D (6 bases). Germline CDR1 and CDR2: ENHRY and SYGVKD. The V end was cut by 10 bases, the J end by 0 bases, with 20 bases between. This CDR3 has 16 amino acids. As DNA, the CDR3 is TGTGCCACCCAGCGTCCGGGACATAAGAGCACAGATACGCAGTATTTT. Encoded protein: CATQRPGHKSTDTQYF.